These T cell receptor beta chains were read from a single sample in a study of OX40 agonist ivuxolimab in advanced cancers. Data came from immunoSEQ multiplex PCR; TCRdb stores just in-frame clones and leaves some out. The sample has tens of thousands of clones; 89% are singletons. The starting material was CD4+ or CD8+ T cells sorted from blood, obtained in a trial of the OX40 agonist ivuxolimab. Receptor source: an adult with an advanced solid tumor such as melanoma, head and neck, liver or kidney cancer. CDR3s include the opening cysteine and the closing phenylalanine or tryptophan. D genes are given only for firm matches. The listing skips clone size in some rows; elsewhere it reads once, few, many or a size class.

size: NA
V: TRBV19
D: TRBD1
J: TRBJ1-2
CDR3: CASRPWTGNGYTF
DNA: TGTGCCAGTAGACCCTGGACAGGGAACGGCTACACCTTC

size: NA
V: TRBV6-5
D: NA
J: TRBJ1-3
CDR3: CASSPDWSSGNTIYF
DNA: TGTGCCAGCAGCCCCGACTGGAGCTCTGGAAACACCATATATTTT

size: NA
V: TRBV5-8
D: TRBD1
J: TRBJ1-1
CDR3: CASTPTGGYRSTEAFF
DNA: TGTGCCAGCACCCCTACAGGGGGCTATCGTAGCACTGAAGCTTTCTTT

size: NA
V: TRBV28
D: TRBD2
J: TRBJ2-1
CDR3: CASSLPGGGGNEQFF
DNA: TGTGCCAGCAGTTTGCCGGGGGGAGGAGGCAATGAGCAGTTCTTC

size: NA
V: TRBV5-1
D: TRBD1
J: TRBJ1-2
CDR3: CASSTGTGDWYGYTF
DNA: TGCGCCAGCAGCACAGGGACAGGGGATTGGTATGGCTACACCTTC

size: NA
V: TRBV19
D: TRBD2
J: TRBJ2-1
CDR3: CASQELISGVTDNEQFF
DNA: TGTGCCAGTCAGGAACTGATTAGCGGGGTCACAGACAATGAGCAGTTCTTC

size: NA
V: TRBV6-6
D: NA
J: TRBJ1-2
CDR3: CASSLPAGSHGYTF
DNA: TGTGCCAGCAGCCTCCCCGCAGGGTCTCATGGCTACACCTTC

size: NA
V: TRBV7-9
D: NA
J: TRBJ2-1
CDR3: CASISGRGGFYNEQFF
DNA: TGTGCCAGCATTTCAGGGAGAGGGGGATTCTACAATGAGCAGTTCTTC

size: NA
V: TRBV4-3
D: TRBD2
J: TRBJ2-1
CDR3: CASSQDRTSENEQFF
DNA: TGCGCCAGCAGCCAAGACCGGACTAGCGAAAATGAGCAGTTCTTC

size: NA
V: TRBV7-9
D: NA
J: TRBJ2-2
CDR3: CASSPLPLFDTGELFF
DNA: TGTGCCAGCAGCCCGCTCCCCTTGTTCGACACCGGGGAGCTGTTTTTT

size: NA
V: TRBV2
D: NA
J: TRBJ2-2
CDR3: CASRVGTNTGELFF
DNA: TGTGCCAGCAGAGTCGGGACGAACACCGGGGAGCTGTTTTTT

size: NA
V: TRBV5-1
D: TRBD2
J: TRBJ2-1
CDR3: CASSFPQREGNEQFF
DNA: TGCGCCAGCAGCTTCCCCCAGCGGGAGGGAAATGAGCAGTTCTTC

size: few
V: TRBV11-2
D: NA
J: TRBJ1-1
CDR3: CASSFQGNTEAFF
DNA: TGTGCCAGCAGCTTCCAGGGCAACACTGAAGCTTTCTTT

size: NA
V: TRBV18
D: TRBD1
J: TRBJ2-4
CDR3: CASSPMTGVGKNIQYF
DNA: TGTGCCAGCTCACCGATGACAGGGGTAGGCAAAAACATTCAGTACTTC

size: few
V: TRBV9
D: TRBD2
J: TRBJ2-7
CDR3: CASSATGTSGIYEQYF
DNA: TGTGCCAGCAGCGCGACCGGGACTAGCGGGATCTACGAGCAGTACTTC

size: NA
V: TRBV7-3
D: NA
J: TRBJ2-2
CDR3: CASSFDQGPGGELFF
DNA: TGTGCCAGCAGCTTTGACCAGGGGCCTGGCGGGGAGCTGTTTTTT

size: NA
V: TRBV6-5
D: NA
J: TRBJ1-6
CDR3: CASSYTRGSLHF
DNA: TGTGCCAGCAGTTACACCAGAGGGTCCCTCCACTTT

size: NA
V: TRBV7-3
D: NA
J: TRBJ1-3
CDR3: CASSLAGPGGNTIYF
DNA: TGTGCCAGCAGCTTAGCGGGGCCGGGCGGAAACACCATATATTTT

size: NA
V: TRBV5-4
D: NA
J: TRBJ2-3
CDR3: CASSPDLSGSTDTQYF
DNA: TGTGCCAGCAGCCCCGATCTAAGCGGAAGCACAGATACGCAGTATTTT

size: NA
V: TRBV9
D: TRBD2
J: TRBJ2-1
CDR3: CASSVASGLAAYNEQFF
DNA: TGTGCCAGCAGCGTAGCCTCGGGACTAGCGGCCTACAATGAGCAGTTCTTC

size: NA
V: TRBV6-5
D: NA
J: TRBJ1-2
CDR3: CASSIDNYGYTF
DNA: TGTGCCAGCAGTATCGATAACTATGGCTACACCTTC

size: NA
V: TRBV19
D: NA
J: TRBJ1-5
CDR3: CASSPQDLSNQPQHF
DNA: TGTGCCAGTAGTCCACAGGACCTTAGCAATCAGCCCCAGCATTTT